The rows below give T cell receptor beta chains drawn from one sample of a study of shared clonotypes between healthy human individuals. The data were produced by immunoSEQ multiplex PCR, yet TCRdb's version contains in-frame clones alone and is incomplete. This sample has about a million clones, with 60% to 85% found just once. What was sequenced was memory CD4+ T cells sorted from blood. These receptors originate from a man between 18 and 35 years old in good health. The CDR3 runs from the conserved cysteine through the conserved F or W. The order of the fields is clone size, J gene, D gene, V gene, CDR3 protein, CDR3 DNA. A D gene is named only where the DNA matches it firmly. Size tells how often a clone was seen (once, few, many) or the class of an expanded clone, and some rows leave it out.

>-|TRBJ2-2|TRBD1|TRBV18
CASSPPGTANTGELFF
TGTGCCAGCTCACCACCAGGGACAGCGAACACCGGGGAGCTGTTTTTT
>-|TRBJ2-7|TRBD2|TRBV11-2
CASSATSGLAGAEQYF
TGTGCCAGCAGCGCTACCTCGGGACTAGCGGGAGCGGAGCAGTACTTC
>-|TRBJ1-2|-|TRBV16
CASSQSIGVGYGYTF
TGTGCCAGCAGCCAATCCATCGGGGTCGGCTATGGCTACACCTTC
>-|TRBJ2-1|TRBD2|TRBV9
CASSVDGEGEQFF
TGTGCCAGCAGCGTAGATGGGGAGGGAGAGCAGTTCTTC
>few|TRBJ1-6|-|TRBV19
CASSIKRSYNSPLHF
TGTGCCAGTAGTATTAAACGCTCCTATAATTCACCCCTCCACTTT
>-|TRBJ2-5|-|TRBV28
CASSAALQETQYF
TGTGCCAGCAGCGCAGCGTTACAAGAGACCCAGTACTTC
>-|TRBJ2-2|TRBD1|TRBV4-2
CASSPYFGQGAVGELFF
TGTGCCAGCAGCCCTTACTTCGGACAGGGGGCTGTCGGGGAGCTGTTTTTT
>-|TRBJ2-5|TRBD2|TRBV6-6
CASLPGGSQETQYF
TGTGCCAGCCTCCCGGGGGGGAGTCAAGAGACCCAGTACTTC
>few|TRBJ1-2|-|TRBV15
CATSRVPTLAYGYTF
TGTGCCACCAGCAGAGTCCCGACTCTAGCCTATGGCTACACCTTC
>once|TRBJ1-5|-|TRBV19
CASSLGGKNKPQHF
TGTGCCAGTAGTTTAGGGGGAAAGAATAAGCCCCAGCATTTT
>-|TRBJ1-2|-|TRBV5-6
CASSLVSGQGNNYGYTF
TGTGCCAGCAGCTTGGTTTCGGGACAAGGGAATAACTATGGCTACACCTTC
>-|TRBJ1-3|-|TRBV7-2
CASSLGGSNSGNTIYF
TGTGCCAGCAGCTTAGGCGGGAGCAATTCTGGAAACACCATATATTTT
>-|TRBJ1-5|TRBD1|TRBV6-1
CASRRTGANQPQHF
TGTGCCAGCAGGAGGACAGGGGCCAATCAGCCCCAGCATTTT
>-|TRBJ2-5|TRBD2|TRBV4-1
CASSPLGLAGDQETQYF
TGCGCCAGCAGCCCCCTGGGGCTAGCGGGCGACCAAGAGACCCAGTACTTC
>-|TRBJ1-2|TRBD1|TRBV28
CASTSGDRGHYGYTF
TGTGCCAGCACCTCGGGGGACAGGGGGCACTATGGCTACACCTTC
>-|TRBJ1-4|TRBD1|TRBV29-1
CSGSQGVREKLFF
TGCAGCGGCTCACAGGGGGTTCGGGAAAAACTGTTTTTT
>-|TRBJ2-1|TRBD2|TRBV7-3
CASSSSGGINEQFF
TGTGCCAGCAGCTCTAGCGGGGGCATCAATGAGCAGTTCTTC
>-|TRBJ1-2|TRBD1|TRBV19
CASSSAGTGLYGYTF
TGTGCCAGTAGTTCAGCCGGGACAGGGCTCTATGGCTACACCTTC
>-|TRBJ2-5|TRBD2|TRBV2
CASAFVTSFQETQYF
TGTGCCAGCGCCTTTGTGACTAGCTTCCAAGAGACCCAGTACTTC
>few|TRBJ1-5|-|TRBV16
CASSQGRGDQPQHF
TGTGCCAGCAGCCAGGGCAGGGGCGATCAGCCCCAGCATTTT
>few|TRBJ1-5|-|TRBV4-1
CASSQGTLLNQPQHF
TGCGCCAGCAGCCAAGGGACCCTACTGAATCAGCCCCAGCATTTT
>-|TRBJ2-5|TRBD1|TRBV18
CASSGGTGREAQYF
TGTGCCAGCTCGGGCGGGACAGGAAGAGAAGCCCAGTACTTC
>-|TRBJ1-2|-|TRBV21-1
CASSPEVDRAKSNYGYTF
TGTGCCAGCAGCCCAGAGGTGGACAGGGCTAAATCTAACTATGGCTACACCTTC
>-|TRBJ1-6|TRBD1|TRBV4-1
CASSQATGGRNTNSPLHF
TGCGCCAGCAGCCAAGCTACAGGGGGCCGGAATACCAATTCACCCCTCCACTTT
>-|TRBJ1-1|TRBD1|TRBV10-2
CASRGQGPEAFF
TGCGCCAGCAGGGGACAGGGCCCTGAAGCTTTCTTT
>-|TRBJ2-1|TRBD2|TRBV20-1
CSARFLAGELF
TGCAGTGCTAGGTTTCTAGCGGGAGAACTCTTC
>-|TRBJ1-5|TRBD1|TRBV5-1
CASSQGGSNQPQHF
TGCGCCAGCAGCCAGGGGGGCTCGAATCAGCCCCAGCATTTT
>-|TRBJ1-2|TRBD1|TRBV7-9
CASSHDRERGYTF
TGTGCCAGCAGCCACGACAGGGAGCGGGGCTACACCTTC
>-|TRBJ1-1|-|TRBV6-1
CASSSRGRNTEAFF
TGTGCCAGCAGTTCTAGGGGACGGAACACTGAAGCTTTCTTT